A selection of T cell receptor beta chains follows, all from one sample in a study of cytomegalovirus exposure and HLA in healthy donors. Produced via immunoSEQ multiplex PCR; TCRdb's table is partial and in-frame only. The sample lists some 120,000 clones, around 81% seen once, with 2% to 2.5% in the top ten. The source material was PBMCs. These TCRs come from a woman aged 35 to 49 in good health and CMV-seronegative. Both conserved end residues are part of each CDR3. Each record gives: clone size, J gene, D gene, V gene, CDR3 protein, CDR3 DNA. The D gene is left open where the match is weak. Rows may omit the clone size; those that give it use once, few, many or a size class.

clone size: -
J gene: TRBJ1-2
D gene: TRBD1
V gene: TRBV7-9
CDR3 protein: CASSTTGVTNYGYTF
CDR3 DNA: TGTGCCAGCAGCACAACAGGGGTAACTAACTATGGCTACACCTTC

clone size: -
J gene: TRBJ2-1
D gene: TRBD2
V gene: TRBV4-2
CDR3 protein: CASSRGLAGGLIGNEQFF
CDR3 DNA: TGTGCCAGCAGCCGCGGACTAGCGGGGGGGCTTATCGGGAATGAGCAGTTCTTC

clone size: few
J gene: TRBJ2-1
D gene: -
V gene: TRBV28
CDR3 protein: CASSTFRLSSYNEQFF
CDR3 DNA: TGTGCCAGCAGTACTTTCCGGTTGAGCTCCTACAATGAGCAGTTCTTC

clone size: -
J gene: TRBJ2-5
D gene: -
V gene: TRBV5-1
CDR3 protein: CASSLVPDQETQYF
CDR3 DNA: TGCGCCAGCAGCTTGGTACCAGATCAAGAGACCCAGTACTTC

clone size: -
J gene: TRBJ2-1
D gene: TRBD1
V gene: TRBV5-1
CDR3 protein: CASSSQGAGQFF
CDR3 DNA: TGCGCCAGCAGCTCTCAGGGGGCTGGGCAGTTCTTC

clone size: -
J gene: TRBJ2-3
D gene: -
V gene: TRBV11-2
CDR3 protein: CASSLQTTQYF
CDR3 DNA: TGTGCCAGCAGCTTACAGACAACGCAGTATTTT

clone size: -
J gene: TRBJ2-7
D gene: -
V gene: TRBV6-1
CDR3 protein: CASRQGLSSYEQYF
CDR3 DNA: TGTGCCAGCAGGCAGGGGTTAAGTTCTTACGAGCAGTACTTC

clone size: -
J gene: TRBJ1-5
D gene: TRBD1
V gene: TRBV9
CDR3 protein: CASSVGQGGQPQHF
CDR3 DNA: TGTGCCAGCAGCGTGGGACAGGGAGGTCAGCCCCAGCATTTT

clone size: -
J gene: TRBJ2-7
D gene: -
V gene: TRBV18
CDR3 protein: CASSPRQGFYEQYF
CDR3 DNA: TGTGCCAGCTCACCACGTCAGGGGTTCTACGAGCAGTACTTC

clone size: -
J gene: TRBJ1-2
D gene: -
V gene: TRBV11-2
CDR3 protein: CASRTSLGRGYTF
CDR3 DNA: TGTGCCAGCAGAACCTCCCTTGGTCGGGGCTACACCTTC

clone size: -
J gene: TRBJ1-2
D gene: -
V gene: TRBV9
CDR3 protein: CASSVGTGIDGYTF
CDR3 DNA: TGTGCCAGCAGCGTAGGTACAGGGATAGATGGCTACACCTTC

clone size: -
J gene: TRBJ2-7
D gene: -
V gene: TRBV10-2
CDR3 protein: CASSPTGTNEQYF
CDR3 DNA: TGCGCCAGCAGTCCTACAGGGACCAACGAGCAGTACTTC

clone size: -
J gene: TRBJ1-3
D gene: TRBD1
V gene: TRBV2
CDR3 protein: CASGHRTGSGNTIYF
CDR3 DNA: TGTGCCAGCGGACACCGGACAGGCTCTGGAAACACCATATATTTT

clone size: -
J gene: TRBJ1-1
D gene: -
V gene: TRBV29-1
CDR3 protein: CSVAAFGQGTEAFF
CDR3 DNA: TGCAGCGTTGCCGCTTTCGGGCAGGGCACTGAAGCTTTCTTT

clone size: -
J gene: TRBJ2-1
D gene: TRBD2
V gene: TRBV19
CDR3 protein: CASRGGSSYNEQFF
CDR3 DNA: TGTGCCAGTAGGGGCGGGAGCTCCTACAATGAGCAGTTCTTC

clone size: -
J gene: TRBJ1-1
D gene: -
V gene: TRBV7-9
CDR3 protein: CASSPQGANTEAFF
CDR3 DNA: TGTGCCAGCAGCCCCCAAGGGGCGAACACTGAAGCTTTCTTT

clone size: -
J gene: TRBJ2-2
D gene: TRBD2
V gene: TRBV5-1
CDR3 protein: CASSSLAGDTGELFF
CDR3 DNA: TGCGCCAGCAGCTCCCTAGCGGGCGACACCGGGGAGCTGTTTTTT

clone size: -
J gene: TRBJ1-3
D gene: -
V gene: TRBV9
CDR3 protein: CASTPDGASGNTIYF
CDR3 DNA: TGTGCCAGCACCCCCGACGGAGCCTCTGGAAACACCATATATTTT

clone size: -
J gene: TRBJ1-1
D gene: TRBD1
V gene: TRBV7-9
CDR3 protein: CASSVTGTGTEAFF
CDR3 DNA: TGTGCCAGCAGCGTGACAGGGACAGGCACTGAAGCTTTCTTT

clone size: -
J gene: TRBJ1-3
D gene: -
V gene: TRBV2
CDR3 protein: CASSPIGGNTIYF
CDR3 DNA: TGTGCCAGCAGTCCCATCGGGGGAAACACCATATATTTT

clone size: -
J gene: TRBJ1-2
D gene: -
V gene: TRBV19
CDR3 protein: CAGGDAINYGYTF
CDR3 DNA: TGTGCCGGGGGGGACGCCATTAACTATGGCTACACCTTC

clone size: -
J gene: TRBJ2-7
D gene: -
V gene: TRBV7-8
CDR3 protein: CASSYPTGEQYF
CDR3 DNA: TGTGCCAGCAGCTACCCCACGGGGGAGCAGTACTTC

clone size: -
J gene: TRBJ1-1
D gene: -
V gene: TRBV14
CDR3 protein: CASSRDMNTEAFF
CDR3 DNA: TGTGCCAGCAGCCGAGACATGAACACTGAAGCTTTCTTT

clone size: -
J gene: TRBJ2-7
D gene: TRBD1
V gene: TRBV14
CDR3 protein: CASSQSNRGSPYF
CDR3 DNA: TGTGCCAGCAGCCAATCGAACAGGGGGTCCCCCTACTTC

clone size: -
J gene: TRBJ1-2
D gene: TRBD1
V gene: TRBV2
CDR3 protein: CASRPDRAGANYGYTF
CDR3 DNA: TGTGCCAGCAGACCCGACAGGGCCGGGGCGAACTATGGCTACACCTTC

clone size: -
J gene: TRBJ1-4
D gene: TRBD1
V gene: TRBV15
CDR3 protein: CATSSSLGQGHEKLFF
CDR3 DNA: TGTGCCACCAGCAGTTCGTTGGGACAGGGGCATGAAAAACTGTTTTTT

clone size: -
J gene: TRBJ1-3
D gene: TRBD1
V gene: TRBV6-5
CDR3 protein: CASSYDYRGAGNTIYF
CDR3 DNA: TGTGCCAGCAGTTACGATTACAGGGGTGCGGGAAACACCATATATTTT

clone size: -
J gene: TRBJ2-1
D gene: TRBD2
V gene: TRBV5-1
CDR3 protein: CASSPGTSGINEQFF
CDR3 DNA: TGCGCCAGCAGCCCCGGGACTAGCGGCATCAATGAGCAGTTCTTC

clone size: -
J gene: TRBJ1-2
D gene: TRBD1
V gene: TRBV27
CDR3 protein: CASSFATGGYGYTF
CDR3 DNA: TGTGCCAGCAGTTTTGCGACAGGGGGTTATGGCTACACCTTC

clone size: -
J gene: TRBJ2-7
D gene: TRBD2
V gene: TRBV7-2
CDR3 protein: CASSLGLAGGVYEQYF
CDR3 DNA: TGTGCCAGCAGCTTAGGACTAGCGGGGGGGGTCTACGAGCAGTACTTC

clone size: few
J gene: TRBJ1-1
D gene: -
V gene: TRBV10-3
CDR3 protein: CAISEQENTEAFF
CDR3 DNA: TGTGCCATCAGTGAGCAGGAAAACACTGAAGCTTTCTTT

clone size: -
J gene: TRBJ2-5
D gene: -
V gene: TRBV6-5
CDR3 protein: CASSYPNSPQETQYF
CDR3 DNA: TGTGCCAGCAGTTACCCTAACAGCCCCCAAGAGACCCAGTACTTC

clone size: -
J gene: TRBJ1-6
D gene: TRBD1
V gene: TRBV23-1
CDR3 protein: CASRLGQGDNSPLHF
CDR3 DNA: TGCGCCAGCAGGCTTGGGCAGGGGGATAATTCACCCCTCCACTTT

clone size: few
J gene: TRBJ2-1
D gene: TRBD1
V gene: TRBV2
CDR3 protein: CASRRDRGFNEQFF
CDR3 DNA: TGTGCCAGCCGCCGGGACAGGGGCTTTAATGAGCAGTTCTTC

clone size: -
J gene: TRBJ1-4
D gene: -
V gene: TRBV7-9
CDR3 protein: CASSPRGGGEKLFF
CDR3 DNA: TGTGCCAGCAGCCCGCGGGGAGGCGGGGAAAAACTGTTTTTT